Below are 17 T cell receptor beta chains sequenced from a single sample in a study of T-cell memory formation after mild COVID-19. Each CDR3 protein gets one entry after TCRdb re-called the 5' RACE reads with MiXCR. The sample includes fewer than 400,000 distinct CDR3 sequences, 15% to 20% of them seen just once. Sequencing was done on a sample of PBMCs or a T cell subset sorted from them (not recorded which). The receptor source for this set is a man between 18 and 35 years old who had mild COVID-19 (a few samples of this study predate the infection). Cell type and time point are not known.

This chain joins TRBV20-1 and TRBJ2-1; TRBD1 might be the D (5 bases). There are 11 residues in the CDR3. V was clipped by 6 bases and J by 6 bases, with 9 bases between them. Germline CDR1 is DFQATT and CDR2 is SNEGSKA (reference sequence). CDR3 in amino acids: CSARQSNEQFF. CDR3 sequence (DNA): TGCAGTGCAAGACAGAGCAATGAGCAGTTCTTC.

In its sample, this clonotype was seen a few times. This CDR3 reads CASSPAGFPSYNEQFF. The CDR3 DNA sequence: TGCGCCAGCAGCCCCGCGGGGTTTCCATCCTACAATGAGCAGTTCTTC. V is TRBV5-1 and J is TRBJ2-1; the D gene is possibly TRBD2 (6 bases). V was trimmed by 4 bases and J by 1 base, leaving 15 bases between them. Germline V gene data show CDR1 as SGHRS and CDR2 as YFSETQ. The CDR3 covers 16 residues.

This clonotype was recorded a few times. The rearrangement links TRBV5-1 to TRBJ2-1; D is ambiguous. The germline CDR1 and CDR2 sequences are SGHRS and YFSETQ. Trimming took off 4 bases at V and 5 bases at J, with 16 bases between the two ends. This CDR3 region has 15 residues. CDR3 residues: CASSPRGPPHNEQFF. For the CDR3, the DNA is TGCGCCAGCAGCCCCCGCGGCCCGCCCCACAATGAGCAGTTCTTC.

In this sample, this clonotype turned up a few times. The chain carries TRBV6-5 and TRBJ2-2; D assignment may be TRBD1 or TRBD2 (5 bases each). The CDR3 has 16 residues. The V gene lost 2 bases and the J gene lost 0 bases, with 10 bases spanning the gap. The germline V gene encodes CDR1 MNHEY and CDR2 SVGAGI. CDR3 nucleotides: TGTGCCAGCAGTTACCGGGGCAGCCCGAACACCGGGGAGCTGTTTTTT. This encodes CASSYRGSPNTGELFF.

The rearrangement joins TRBV28 to TRBJ1-2; 7 bases align to TRBD1. Per the germline V gene, CDR1 is MDHEN and CDR2 is SYDVKM. V was pared by 1 base and J by 7 bases, with 3 bases of the junction left unmatched. This CDR3 has 13 amino acids. This CDR3 is CASSLSGGPGYTF. Here the CDR3 DNA reads TGTGCCAGCAGTTTATCAGGGGGGCCTGGCTACACCTTC.

This clonotype was seen ten or more times. The chain joins TRBV27 to TRBJ2-3; D is ambiguous. The V and J ends lost 3 bases and 4 bases respectively, with 14 bases between them. The CDR3 totals 15 residues. The germline V gene has CDR1 MNHEY and CDR2 SMNVEV (reference sequence). The CDR3 here is CASSFWARRADTQYF. The CDR3 DNA follows: TGTGCCAGCAGTTTTTGGGCCAGACGGGCAGATACGCAGTATTTT.

With respect to this clonotype: At one of its ends the junction is not consistent with the germline gene, which may arise from a read error. This chain uses TRBV6-5 with TRBJ1-2; D possibly corresponds to TRBD1 (6 bases). Per germline, CDR1 MNHEY and CDR2 SVGAGI. This CDR3 is 15 amino acids long. The CDR3: CGSRFEGQQPGGYTF. The DNA of the CDR3 is TGTGGCAGCCGCTTCGAGGGACAACAACCTGGGGGCTACACCTTC.

The CDR3: CASSLARELYEQYF. The CDR3 DNA reads as TGTGCCAGCAGCTTAGCCAGGGAACTGTACGAGCAGTACTTC. This sequence joins TRBV7-2 and TRBJ2-7; D perhaps matches TRBD1 (5 bases). In germline, CDR1 is SGHTA, CDR2 FQGNSA. The length of the CDR3 is 14 residues. V was clipped by 0 bases and J by 4 bases, with 10 bases between them.

This clonotype was observed a handful of times. This chain joins TRBV7-2 and TRBJ1-3, with D uncertain. Between the trimmed V and J ends, which lost 4 bases and 1 base, there was a span of 5 bases. The germline CDR1 and CDR2 sequences are SGHTA and FQGNSA. CDR3 size: 13 residues. The CDR3 here is CASSYVSGNTIYF. CDR3 coding DNA: TGTGCCAGCAGCTATGTTTCTGGAAACACCATATATTTT.

This clonotype was seen more than once but under ten times. The CDR3, as DNA: TGTGCCAGCAGCGAAGATGGACAGGGAAGGGGCTATGGCTACACCTTC. It encodes CASSEDGQGRGYGYTF. This chain connects TRBV9 to TRBJ1-2, with TRBD1 identical over 8 bases. The CDR3 runs 16 residues. With 3 bases clipped from V and 4 bases from J, the junction kept 11 bases outside the gene matches. The V gene's germline CDR1 is SGDLS and CDR2 YYNGEE.

This clonotype was observed a few times. The chain employs TRBV2 and TRBJ2-2; 7 bases match TRBD1. The CDR3 runs 14 residues. Germline V gives CDR1 SNHLY, CDR2 FYNNEI. The trim removed 7 bases at V and 4 bases at J, leaving 6 bases unmatched. The CDR3 nucleotides are TGTGCCAGCACCCGACAGGGAAGCACCGGGGAGCTGTTTTTT. This encodes CASTRQGSTGELFF.

The rearrangement uses TRBV4-3 and TRBJ2-2; D may be TRBD1 or TRBD2 (5 bases each). The CDR3 is made up of 16 amino acids. Trimming stripped 0 bases from V and 1 base from J, with 9 bases between. Per the germline V gene, CDR1 is LGHNA and CDR2 is YSLEER. The CDR3 loop reads CASSQEGTGNTGELFF. CDR3 bases: TGCGCCAGCAGCCAAGAAGGGACGGGGAACACCGGGGAGCTGTTTTTT.

This rearrangement joins TRBV9 to TRBJ2-2, with no clear D. The ends were cut back, 7 bases at V and 0 bases at J, with 13 bases in the middle. Germline V lookup: CDR1 SGDLS, CDR2 YYNGEE. The CDR3 is 15 amino acids. CDR3 DNA sequence: TGTGCCAGCGAAAAGGGAATGGCGAACACCGGGGAGCTGTTTTTT. This sequence encodes CASEKGMANTGELFF.

The table lists this clonotype with many counts. The chain uses TRBV7-2 and TRBJ2-7; tentatively, D is TRBD2 (6 bases). Trimming took 1 base from V and 2 from J, leaving 12 bases between them. CDR3 length equals 15 residues. Germline V CDR1 and CDR2: SGHTA, FQGNSA. CDR3 in amino acids: CASSLGRGDPYEQYF. The CDR3 bases are TGTGCCAGCAGCTTAGGGCGGGGCGACCCCTACGAGCAGTACTTC.

Many counts were recorded for this clonotype. The chain is built from TRBV5-1 and TRBJ2-7; 10 nucleotides match TRBD2. The CDR3 spans 15 residues. V shed 4 bases, J shed 2 bases, and the junction held 6 bases outside the gene matches. Germline CDR1 is SGHRS and CDR2 is YFSETQ. The chain's CDR3 is CASSPRLAGTYEQYF. CDR3 DNA: TGCGCCAGCAGCCCCCGACTAGCGGGTACCTACGAGCAGTACTTC.

This clonotype was found a few times. V usage is TRBV18 and J usage is TRBJ1-6; 7 positions match TRBD1. This CDR3 has 14 residues. Germline assignment: CDR1 KGHSH and CDR2 LQKENI. V gave up 3 bases and J gave up 8 bases; unmatched junction bases: 4. The CDR3: CASSPPQGDSPLHF. The DNA for the CDR3 is TGTGCCAGCTCACCTCCCCAGGGGGATTCACCCCTCCACTTT.

This clonotype occurred a few times. The chain has TRBV10-3 and TRBJ2-3; D is possibly TRBD2 (5 bases). CDR1 is ENHRY and CDR2 is SYGVKD in the germline V gene. The CDR3 is made up of 14 amino acids. Trimming stripped 6 bases from V and 2 bases from J, with 12 bases between. The CDR3 loop reads CAIRSSFSTDTQYF. Here the CDR3 DNA reads TGTGCCATCAGATCTAGCTTTTCCACAGATACGCAGTATTTT.